A single sample is the source of the 20 T cell receptor beta chains below, sequenced in a study of spatial heterogeneity in lung cancer. Indicated time point: sample taken at primary tumor resection. Whole RNA obtained from tumor, nontumor lung or frozen PBMC underwent sequencing without sorting. TCRdb processed the 5' RACE reads anew with MiXCR; each CDR3 protein has one entry. Of 4,000 to 6,000 distinct CDR3 sequences listed, around 17% are singletons. Sequences were derived from normal lung tissue next to the tumor, sampled at surgery. These TCRs come from a male donor with early-stage non-small cell lung cancer.

There are many counts of this clonotype. For a library built for alpha chains, this beta chain is a stray read; little rests on its size. This chain uses TRBV5-5 with TRBJ2-5; the match to TRBD2 covers 10 bases. After removal of 0 bases from V and 3 bases from J, the junction contained 2 bases not matched to a gene. The CDR3 spans 15 residues. CDR1 is SGHKS and CDR2 is YYEKEE in the germline V gene (reference sequence). This chain's CDR3 is CASSLALAGEETQYF. CDR3 sequence (DNA): TGTGCCAGCAGCTTGGCGCTAGCGGGGGAAGAGACCCAGTACTTC. Together with reference TRBV5-5 and TRBJ2-5, the CDR3 gives the full variable domain: DAGVTQSPTHLIKTRGQQVTLRCSPISGHKSVSWYQQVLGQGPQFIFQYYEKEERGRGNFPDRFSARQFPNYSSELNVNALLLGDSALYLCASSLALAGEETQYFGPGTRLLVL.

This clonotype came up a few times. This beta chain appears as a stray read in a library generated for alpha chains; its size is not informative. The CDR3 spells CASSLQGIGTEAFF. The CDR3 nucleotides are TGTGCCAGCAGCCTGCAGGGAATTGGCACTGAAGCTTTCTTT. The chain employs TRBV7-6 and TRBJ1-1, with a tentative D call TRBD1 (5 bases). Trimming cost V 5 bases and J 4 bases, with 14 bases left between them. From germline, CDR1 is SGHVS and CDR2 FNYEAQ. The CDR3 runs to 14 residues.

In regard to this clonotype: This beta chain appears as a stray read in a library generated for alpha chains; its size is not informative. The V gene is TRBV5-1, the J gene TRBJ2-2; D is perhaps TRBD1 (6 bases). Germline CDR1 is SGHRS and CDR2 is YFSETQ. V lost 4 bases to trimming and J lost 2 bases, with 15 bases between them. This CDR3 comprises 16 residues. The CDR3 region has the DNA TGCGCCAGCAGCAGGCGGACAGAAAGTAACACCGGGGAGCTGTTTTTT. Residues: CASSRRTESNTGELFF.

By sample share, this clonotype is medium-sized. A library prepared for alpha chains yielded this beta chain as an off-target read; its size is of little meaning. The chain recombines TRBV18 with TRBJ2-2; no firm D call. This CDR3 is 15 amino acids long. CDR1 is KGHSH and CDR2 is LQKENI in the germline V gene. V shed 3 bases and J shed 3 bases, with 11 bases lying between them. The chain's CDR3 is CASSPRQTDTGELFF. Here the CDR3 DNA reads TGTGCCAGCTCACCCAGGCAGACGGACACCGGGGAGCTGTTTTTT.

This clonotype rates as medium-sized. This beta chain lies outside the target of a library built for alpha chains; its clone size means little. The CDR3 region is CASSRGQEGTEAFF. The DNA for the CDR3 is TGTGCCAGCAGCCGGGGACAGGAGGGCACTGAAGCTTTCTTT. This rearrangement joins TRBV12-3 or TRBV12-4 to TRBJ1-1, with 8 bases identical to TRBD1. J was trimmed by 4 bases and V by 6 bases; bases with no gene match: 7. This CDR3 comprises 14 residues.

This clonotype rates as medium-sized. Little can be read into the size of this beta chain, an off-target read in a library designed for alpha chains. The chain uses TRBV19 and TRBJ2-2; no clear D gene. Trimming took off 5 bases at V and 3 bases at J, with 4 bases between the two ends. The germline gives CDR1 LNHDA, CDR2 SQIVND (reference sequence). The CDR3 sequence is 12 residues long. The CDR3 is CASSPDTGELFF. As DNA, the CDR3 is TGTGCCAGTAGTCCAGACACCGGGGAGCTGTTTTTT.

In regard to this clonotype: This beta chain is a stray sequence in a library constructed for alpha chains; its clone size is not meaningful. V is TRBV3-1 and J is TRBJ2-5; TRBD2 might be the D (6 bases). V was cut by 7 bases and J by 1 base, with 19 bases left in between. CDR1 and CDR2 from the germline V gene are LGHDT and YNNKEL (reference sequence). The CDR3 has 16 residues. In nucleotides, the CDR3 is TGTGCCAGCACCCGGCTAGCGAGAGCCCCCCAAGAGACCCAGTACTTC. Its translation is CASTRLARAPQETQYF.

This clonotype qualifies as medium-sized. The library was prepared for alpha chains; this beta chain is a stray read, so its frequency means little. The V gene is TRBV7-8, the J gene TRBJ2-1; 9 nucleotides agree with TRBD2. Trimming at V came to 1 base and at J to 8 bases, leaving 18 bases not matched to a gene. This CDR3 region has 19 residues. Germline values: CDR1 SGHVS, CDR2 FQNEAQ. CDR3 nucleotide sequence: TGTGCCAGCAGCTTAGAAAGCTTTAGCGGGAGAAACCCTCAATATGAGCAGTTCTTC. Amino acids: CASSLESFSGRNPQYEQFF.

Judged by abundance, this clonotype is medium-sized. In a library made to pick up alpha chains, this beta chain is a stray read with a size that means little. The chain is built from TRBV28 and TRBJ2-1, with TRBD2 matching over 9 bases. The CDR3 runs to 17 residues. Trimming removed 5 bases from V and 0 bases from J; junction bases left unmatched: 8. Germline V lookup: CDR1 MDHEN, CDR2 SYDVKM. CDR3: CASSPPFSGSSYNEQFF. CDR3 sequence (DNA): TGTGCCAGCAGTCCCCCTTTTAGCGGGAGCTCCTACAATGAGCAGTTCTTC.

By proportion, this clonotype is medium-sized. A library made for alpha chains picked up this beta chain off target, so its size means little. This chain's CDR3 is CASSFDGPNHAQHF. DNA of the CDR3: TGTGCCAGCAGTTTTGACGGCCCCAATCATGCCCAGCATTTT. The rearrangement joins TRBV28 to TRBJ1-5; D is unclear. The germline V gene has CDR1 MDHEN and CDR2 SYDVKM. The length of the CDR3 is 14 residues. Between the trimmed V and J ends, which lost 3 bases and 11 bases, there was a span of 17 bases.

There are many counts of this clonotype. This beta chain was picked up by a library intended for alpha chains and is off target, so its count carries little meaning. The gene calls are TRBV13 and TRBJ2-1; 8 bases are a match to TRBD2. From germline, CDR1 is PRHDT and CDR2 FYEKMQ (reference sequence). The CDR3 spans 16 residues. V gave up 5 bases and J gave up 4 bases; unmatched junction bases: 10. CDR3 sequence: CASSSGLAEWYNEQFF. In DNA, the CDR3 is TGTGCCAGCAGCAGCGGACTAGCTGAATGGTACAATGAGCAGTTCTTC. Full variable domain (outside the CDR3, taken from reference TRBV13 and TRBJ2-1): AAGVIQSPRHLIKEKRETATLKCYPIPRHDTVYWYQQGPGQDPQFLISFYEKMQSDKGSIPDRFSAQQFSDYHSELNMSSLELGDSALYFCASSSGLAEWYNEQFFGPGTRLTVL.

This clonotype was seen many times. This beta chain is a stray read from a library made for alpha chains; its abundance is not meaningful. The V gene is TRBV2, the J gene TRBJ2-5, with D hard to call. From germline, CDR1 is SNHLY and CDR2 FYNNEI. With 3 bases removed from V and 2 bases from J, the gap between germline ends came to 7 bases. This CDR3 region has 13 residues. In DNA form, the CDR3 reads TGTGCCAGCAGTGATGATACGCAAGAGACCCAGTACTTC. This codes for CASSDDTQETQYF.

In its sample, this clonotype ranks as medium-sized. Because the library targeted alpha chains, this beta chain is an off-target read whose size means little. The CDR3 here is CASSEGRGPAGTGELFF. The CDR3 coding sequence is TGTGCCAGTAGTGAGGGACGGGGGCCCGCTGGTACCGGGGAGCTGTTTTTT. The chain links TRBV19 to TRBJ2-2; D assignment may be TRBD1 or TRBD2 (6 bases each). The germline gives CDR1 LNHDA, CDR2 SQIVND (reference sequence). This CDR3 is 17 amino acids long. The V end was cut by 5 bases, the J end by 5 bases, with 21 bases between.

In its sample, this clonotype was seen a few times. The size of this beta chain means little, since it is a stray read in a library made for alpha chains. This chain links TRBV5-1 with TRBJ1-3; D is perhaps TRBD1 (5 bases). CDR3 length equals 15 residues. Germline-derived CDR1 and CDR2 are SGHRS and YFSETQ. Between the trimmed V and J ends, which lost 3 bases and 2 bases, there was a span of 12 bases. The CDR3: CASSSDSTTGNTIYF. In DNA, the CDR3 is TGCGCCAGCAGCTCCGACAGCACAACTGGAAACACCATATATTTT.

Sample share makes this clonotype medium-sized. Within a library made for alpha chains, this beta chain is off target, and its count is uninformative. V usage is TRBV6-6 and J usage is TRBJ1-1; D remains unclear. CDR1 is MNHNY, CDR2 SVGAGI, per germline (reference sequence). V lost 2 bases to trimming and J lost 4 bases, with 11 bases between them. CDR3 length: 14 residues. DNA of the CDR3: TGTGCCAGCAGTTACGAACGAGGCGTCACTGAAGCTTTCTTT. It encodes CASSYERGVTEAFF.

To note about this clonotype: One base away lies a much larger clone, so this may be a sequencing read error. In a library made to pick up alpha chains, this beta chain is a stray read with a size that means little. The rearrangement joins TRBV5-1 to TRBJ2-2; 8 nucleotides agree with TRBD2. Germline loops: CDR1 SGHRS, CDR2 YFSETQ. This CDR3 is built from 16 residues. CDR3 DNA sequence: TGCGCCAGCAGCGGATCCGGGACTAGTGGCACCGGGGAGCTGTCTTTT. Translation gives CASSGSGTSGTGELSF.

Sample share makes this clonotype medium-sized (0.01 to 0.1%). The library was prepared for alpha chains; this beta chain is a stray read, so its frequency means little. V usage is TRBV5-6 and J usage is TRBJ1-1; D is unresolved. The V and J ends lost 0 bases and 4 bases respectively, with 7 bases between them. The CDR3 extends over 13 amino acids. CDR1 SGHDT and CDR2 YYEEEE come from the germline V gene. The CDR3 protein is CASSLGGGTEAFF. The CDR3 DNA sequence: TGTGCCAGCAGCTTGGGGGGAGGCACTGAAGCTTTCTTT.

By sample fraction, this clonotype is medium-sized (0.01 to 0.1%). This beta chain is a stray sequence in a library constructed for alpha chains; its clone size is not meaningful. CDR3 DNA sequence: TGTGCCATCAGGCGGACTAGCGGGGAGCAGGGGGAGACCCAGTACTTC. Translated: CAIRRTSGEQGETQYF. The chain links TRBV10-3 to TRBJ2-5, with 12 bases fitting TRBD2. Germline assignment: CDR1 ENHRY and CDR2 SYGVKD. CDR3 size: 16 residues. V lost 6 bases, J lost 5 bases, and 10 bases stayed unmatched.

Of note for this clonotype: Little can be read into the size of this beta chain, an off-target read in a library designed for alpha chains. The chain uses TRBV3-1 and TRBJ2-1; possible D gene TRBD2, 5 bases. Germline assignment: CDR1 LGHDT and CDR2 YNNKEL (reference sequence). The CDR3 is made up of 15 amino acids. Trimming took 0 bases from V and 0 from J, leaving 6 bases between them. The CDR3 DNA sequence: TGTGCCAGCAGCCAAGAGGGGAGCTCCTACAATGAGCAGTTCTTC. It translates to CASSQEGSSYNEQFF.

This clonotype is termed medium-sized. With the library built for alpha chains, this beta chain is off target and its frequency is not meaningful. The rearrangement joins TRBV28 to TRBJ2-3; D assignment may be TRBD1 or TRBD2 (5 bases each). CDR1 and CDR2 from the germline V gene are MDHEN and SYDVKM. Deletions cut 5 bases from V and 0 bases from J, with 18 bases between. The CDR3 is made up of 17 amino acids. CDR3: CASSTHPGRLSTDTQYF. CDR3 bases: TGTGCCAGCAGTACGCACCCGGGACGTCTAAGCACAGATACGCAGTATTTT. The entire variable domain, with the rest obtained from reference TRBV28 and TRBJ2-3, is as follows: DVKVTQSSRYLVKRTGEKVFLECVQDMDHENMFWYRQDPGLGLRLIYFSYDVKMKEKGDIPEGYSVSREKKERFSLILESASTNQTSMYLCASSTHPGRLSTDTQYFGPGTRLTVL.